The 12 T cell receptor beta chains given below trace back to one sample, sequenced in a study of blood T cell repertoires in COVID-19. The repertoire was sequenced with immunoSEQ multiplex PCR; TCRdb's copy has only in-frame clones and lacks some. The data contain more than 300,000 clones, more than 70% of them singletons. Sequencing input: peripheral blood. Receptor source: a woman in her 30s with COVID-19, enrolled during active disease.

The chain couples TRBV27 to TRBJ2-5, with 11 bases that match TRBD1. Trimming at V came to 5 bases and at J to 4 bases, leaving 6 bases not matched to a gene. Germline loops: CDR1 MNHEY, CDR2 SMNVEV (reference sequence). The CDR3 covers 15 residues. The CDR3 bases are TGTGCCAGCAGTACCGGGACAGGGGGTCGAGAGACCCAGTACTTC. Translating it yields CASSTGTGGRETQYF.

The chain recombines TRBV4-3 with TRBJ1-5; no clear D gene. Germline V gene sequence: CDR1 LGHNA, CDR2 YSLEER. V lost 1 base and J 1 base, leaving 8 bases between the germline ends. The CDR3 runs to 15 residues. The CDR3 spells CASSQAVGSNQPQHF. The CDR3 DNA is TGCGCCAGCAGCCAAGCGGTGGGCAGCAATCAGCCCCAGCATTTT.

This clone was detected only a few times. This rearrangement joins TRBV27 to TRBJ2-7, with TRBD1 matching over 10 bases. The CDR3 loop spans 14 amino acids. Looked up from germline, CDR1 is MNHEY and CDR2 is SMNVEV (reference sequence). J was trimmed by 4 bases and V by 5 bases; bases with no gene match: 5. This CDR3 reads CASSAGQGGYEQYF. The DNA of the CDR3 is TGTGCCAGCAGTGCCGGACAGGGGGGGTACGAGCAGTACTTC.

The DNA for the CDR3 is TGTGCCAGTAGTATACTGATAGACTCCTACGAGCAGTACTTC. Translating gives CASSILIDSYEQYF. J is TRBJ2-7 and V is TRBV19; D remains ambiguous. Germline V gives CDR1 LNHDA, CDR2 SQIVND (reference sequence). This CDR3 is 14 amino acids long. Trimming stripped 2 bases from V and 0 bases from J, with 8 bases between.

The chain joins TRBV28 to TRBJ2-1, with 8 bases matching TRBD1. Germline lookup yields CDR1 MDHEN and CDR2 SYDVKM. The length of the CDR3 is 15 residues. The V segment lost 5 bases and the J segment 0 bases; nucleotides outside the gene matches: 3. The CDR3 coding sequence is TGTGCCAGCAGTCAAACAGGGGGCTCCTACAATGAGCAGTTCTTC. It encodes CASSQTGGSYNEQFF.

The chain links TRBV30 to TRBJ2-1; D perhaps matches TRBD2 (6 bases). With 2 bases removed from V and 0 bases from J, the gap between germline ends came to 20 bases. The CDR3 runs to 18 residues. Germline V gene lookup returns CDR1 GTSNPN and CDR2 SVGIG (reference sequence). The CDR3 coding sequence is TGTGCCTGGAGTAAGGGCCTGGGACTGGAGAGCTCCTACAATGAGCAGTTCTTC. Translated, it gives CAWSKGLGLESSYNEQFF.

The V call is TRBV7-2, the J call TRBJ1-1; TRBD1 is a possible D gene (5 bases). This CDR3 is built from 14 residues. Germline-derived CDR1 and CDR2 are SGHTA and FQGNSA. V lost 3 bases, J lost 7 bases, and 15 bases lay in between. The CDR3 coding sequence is TGTGCCAGCAGCTTCTTCGGGGGGATGGGTGAAGCTTTCTTT. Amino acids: CASSFFGGMGEAFF.

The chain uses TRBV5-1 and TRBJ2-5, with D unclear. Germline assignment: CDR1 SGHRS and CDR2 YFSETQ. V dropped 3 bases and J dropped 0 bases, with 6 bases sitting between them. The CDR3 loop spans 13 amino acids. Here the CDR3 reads CASSSKNQETQYF. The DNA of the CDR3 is TGCGCCAGCAGCTCTAAAAACCAAGAGACCCAGTACTTC.

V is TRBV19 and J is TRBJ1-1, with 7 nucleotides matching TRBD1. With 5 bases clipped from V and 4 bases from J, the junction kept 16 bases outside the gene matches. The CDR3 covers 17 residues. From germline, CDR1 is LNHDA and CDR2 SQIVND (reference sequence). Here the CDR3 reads CASSSHTGASEGTEAFF. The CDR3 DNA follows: TGTGCCAGTAGTTCCCATACAGGGGCGTCGGAGGGCACTGAAGCTTTCTTT.

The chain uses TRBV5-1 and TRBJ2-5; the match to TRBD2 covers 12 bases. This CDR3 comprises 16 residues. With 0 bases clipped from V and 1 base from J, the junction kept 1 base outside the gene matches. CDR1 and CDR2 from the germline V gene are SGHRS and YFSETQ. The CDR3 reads CASSLATSGGQETQYF. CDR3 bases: TGCGCCAGCAGCTTGGCGACTAGCGGGGGCCAAGAGACCCAGTACTTC.

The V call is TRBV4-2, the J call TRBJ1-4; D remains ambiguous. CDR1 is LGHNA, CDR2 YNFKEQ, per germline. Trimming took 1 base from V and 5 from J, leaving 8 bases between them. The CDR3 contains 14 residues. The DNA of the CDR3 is TGTGCCAGCAGCCAAGCTACCCAAAATGAAAAACTGTTTTTT. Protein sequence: CASSQATQNEKLFF.

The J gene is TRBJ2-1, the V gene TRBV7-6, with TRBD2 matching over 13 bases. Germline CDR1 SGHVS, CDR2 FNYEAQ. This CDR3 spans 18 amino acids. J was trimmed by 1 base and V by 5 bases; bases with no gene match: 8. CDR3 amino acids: CASSRGTSGTPSYNEQFF. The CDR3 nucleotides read TGTGCCAGCAGCCGAGGGACTAGCGGGACGCCTTCCTACAATGAGCAGTTCTTC.